This paragraph reports one TCR beta chain. Its specificity is unknown. The germline gene is not matched at one end of the junction; a read error may be the cause. The library labeled individual cDNA molecules by adding unique molecular identifiers to them. TCRdb reprocessed the RACE reads with MiXCR, giving one entry per CDR3 protein. The table includes 110,000 to 150,000 distinct CDR3 sequences, 10% to 15% detected once. The data were taken from a study of human T cells and chemical hapten exposure. Points from the study as a whole: A positive correlation with patch test score was shown by PT1 expanded TCR counts. The formation of large CDR3 similarity clusters by expanded TCRs significantly exceeded that of controls.

CDR3 size: 18 residues. Looked up from germline, CDR1 is SGHTA and CDR2 is FQGNSA. Time point noted: patch test 2, 6 weeks after DPC sensitization. Specified treatment: therapeutic diphenylcyclopropenone sensitization with weekly scalp DPC. The chain links TRBV7-2 to TRBJ2-1; 11 bases align to TRBD2. This sequence was found in a woman in her fifties or sixties with alopecia areata. Some clones in this sample may be carry-over from other donors' samples. The sequenced sample was whole blood, obtained in connection with sensitization to the hapten diphenylcyclopropenone (DPC). DNA for the CDR3: TGTGCCAGCAGCTTAGAACCCCCCGGGACTAGCGGCGACAATGGGCAGTTCTTC. Translating it yields CASSLEPPGTSGDNGQFF.